The entry that follows covers one T cell receptor (beta chain) sequence. What it binds is unknown. Between the trimmed V and J ends, which lost 3 bases and 9 bases, there was a span of 14 bases. The germline CDR1 and CDR2 sequences are MNHEY and SVGAGI. The CDR3 contains 13 residues. Profiling relied on immunoSEQ multiplex PCR, and the TCRdb table lists in-frame clones only, not all of them. The data show 2 million to 2.5 million clones, with approximately 93% seen just once and approximately 0.4% held by the top ten. The data stem from a study of shared clonotypes between healthy human individuals. Broader study findings: An effect of sequencing depth on clonotype sharing among donors was expected. Although depth was large, rarefaction showed that sequencing of the sorted subsets was incomplete.

The sequenced sample consisted of naive CD4+ T cells from PBMCs. Subset given: CD45RA+ positively selected. The receptor comes from a man aged 18 to 30 in good health. Some clones in this sample may be carry-over from other donors' samples. The gene calls are TRBV6-5 and TRBJ2-5; D is perhaps TRBD2 (5 bases). The CDR3, as DNA: TGTGCCAGCAGTTATAGGTTTGGGGAGCCCCAGTACTTC. Translated, it gives CASSYRFGEPQYF.